The rows below give T cell receptor beta chains drawn from one sample of a study of blood T cell repertoires in COVID-19. Sequencing was performed with immunoSEQ multiplex PCR; in TCRdb, only in-frame clones are kept and a portion is missing. The data hold hundreds of thousands of clones, with around nine tenths observed a single time. Material for sequencing was peripheral blood. All receptors derive from a woman aged 18-35 years who had recovered from COVID-19. The CDR3 runs from the conserved cysteine through the conserved F or W. A D gene is named only where the DNA matches it firmly. Clone sizes are given selectively: once, few, many, or a class where the clone is expanded.

TRBV11-3	TRBJ2-3	-	-	TGTGCCAGCAGCTTAGGGAGGCCGTCAGATACGCAGTATTTT	CASSLGRPSDTQYF
TRBV9	TRBJ1-3	TRBD1	-	TGTGCCAGCAGCGACCGTGGACAGGCTTTAGTAAACACCATATATTTT	CASSDRGQALVNTIYF
TRBV19	TRBJ2-1	TRBD2	-	TGTGCCAGTAGTAAGGGACTAGCGGGACCCCTCTACAATGAGCAGTTCTTC	CASSKGLAGPLYNEQFF
TRBV5-1	TRBJ1-5	-	-	TGCGCCAGCAGCCAAACAGGGAATAGCAATCAGCCCCAGCATTTT	CASSQTGNSNQPQHF
TRBV19	TRBJ2-3	TRBD2	-	TGTGCCAGTAGTATTCACGGGCCTAGCGGTAAAGGCACAGATACGCAGTATTTT	CASSIHGPSGKGTDTQYF
TRBV6-6	TRBJ2-1	TRBD2	-	TGTGCCAGCAGCCTCAGCGGGGGGTACAATGAGCAGTTCTTC	CASSLSGGYNEQFF
TRBV2	TRBJ1-5	-	-	TGTGCCAGCCGGGGAGGGACCAGCAATCAGCCCCAGCATTTT	CASRGGTSNQPQHF
TRBV30	TRBJ2-5	-	-	TGTGCCTGGACAGGGGACCAAGAGACCCAGTACTTC	CAWTGDQETQYF
TRBV5-8	TRBJ2-2	TRBD2	once	TGTGCCAGCAGCTTTTCATTACTAGCGGCCGGGGAGCTGTTTTTT	CASSFSLLAAGELFF
TRBV24-1	TRBJ1-3	TRBD1	-	TGTGCCACCAGTCTGGACAGGGGGCTTTGGTCTGGAAACACCATATATTTT	CATSLDRGLWSGNTIYF
TRBV20-1	TRBJ1-2	-	-	TGCAGTGCTCCAGGATGGGATGGCTACACCTTC	CSAPGWDGYTF
TRBV4-3	TRBJ2-3	TRBD2	-	TGCGCCAGCAGCCTTTCCCGAGCGGGAGGTCAGGATACGCAGTATTTT	CASSLSRAGGQDTQYF
TRBV29-1	TRBJ2-2	-	-	TGCAGCGTTGATCCCAGCGGAGCGGGTGAGCTGTTTTTT	CSVDPSGAGELFF
TRBV7-9	TRBJ2-3	TRBD2	-	TGTGCCAGCAGCTTAAGCCGACTAGCGGGAGCCACAGATACGCAGTATTTT	CASSLSRLAGATDTQYF
TRBV3-1/TRBV3-2	TRBJ1-1	TRBD1	once	TGTGCCAGCAGCCAAGGGACAGGGATGGCTATGAACACTGAAGCTTTCTTT	CASSQGTGMAMNTEAFF
TRBV5-1	TRBJ2-1	-	-	TGCGCCAGCAGCTTGGCCGGTAGCGGCAATGAGCAGTTCTTC	CASSLAGSGNEQFF
TRBV14	TRBJ1-1	-	-	TGTGCCAGCAGCCAAGTTCCCAGGGTCACTGAAGCTTTCTTT	CASSQVPRVTEAFF
TRBV11-3	TRBJ1-2	TRBD1	-	TGTGCCAGCAGCCCAGACAGGGTTTTTGACTATGGCTACACCTTC	CASSPDRVFDYGYTF
TRBV7-8	TRBJ1-1	-	-	TGTGCCAGCAGCACCCGGACGAGAGGGTACCCTTTCTCGCAGAACACTGAAGCTTTCTTT	CASSTRTRGYPFSQNTEAFF
TRBV29-1	TRBJ1-2	-	-	TGCAGCGTTGTCGGAACAGGGTCGAACTATGGCTACACCTTC	CSVVGTGSNYGYTF
TRBV27	TRBJ2-3	-	-	TGTGCCAGCAGTTTATACACCACAGATACGCAGTATTTT	CASSLYTTDTQYF
TRBV6-2/TRBV6-3	TRBJ2-1	-	-	TGTGCCAGCAGTTCCCCCTTTGGGGGAGGCCCCGATTTAGATGAGCAGTTCTTC	CASSSPFGGGPDLDEQFF
TRBV25-1	TRBJ1-4	TRBD1	-	TGTGCCAGCAGTGAATTGTTAGGACAGGGCCGTGAAAAACTGTTTTTT	CASSELLGQGREKLFF
TRBV6-5	TRBJ1-4	-	-	TGTGCCAGCAGTTACCCGCCGGGTGAAAAACTGTTTTTT	CASSYPPGEKLFF
TRBV29-1	TRBJ1-1	-	-	TGCAGCGCTGCAACAGGGAGGGACACTGAAGCTTTCTTT	CSAATGRDTEAFF
TRBV27	TRBJ2-5	-	once	TGTGCCGTACCCGGGACTCCCTACCAAGAGACCCAGTACTTC	CAVPGTPYQETQYF
TRBV7-8	TRBJ1-3	-	once	TGTGCCAGCAGCTCCAGACTCCTGTCTGGAAACACCATATATTTT	CASSSRLLSGNTIYF
TRBV5-6	TRBJ1-6	TRBD1	few	TGTGCCAGCAGCGTGACAGGGGATAGTTCACCCCTCCACTTT	CASSVTGDSSPLHF
TRBV5-4	TRBJ1-1	-	-	TGTGCCAGCAGCTTGGAGGGAGGGTCGAACACTGAAGCTTTCTTT	CASSLEGGSNTEAFF
TRBV7-6	TRBJ2-1	TRBD2	-	TGTGCCAGCAGCTCCATCGGGGGGACGGCCTACAATGAGCAGTTCTTC	CASSSIGGTAYNEQFF
TRBV29-1	TRBJ2-2	TRBD1	once	TGCAGCGTAGGACAGGGGGCGGTCACCGGGGAGCTGTTTTTT	CSVGQGAVTGELFF
TRBV25-1	TRBJ1-1	-	-	TGTGCCAGCAGTGAACTAGCTGCTACTGAAGCTTTCTTT	CASSELAATEAFF
TRBV11-2	TRBJ2-2	TRBD2	-	TGTGCCAGCAGCCGAGGGGGGATACTAGCGGGAGCCGGGGAGCTGTTTTTT	CASSRGGILAGAGELFF
TRBV30	TRBJ1-4	TRBD1	-	TGTGCCTGGAGTCGCGGCAGGGGGCGTGAAAAACTGTTTTTT	CAWSRGRGREKLFF
TRBV29-1	TRBJ1-2	-	-	TGCAGCGTTGAAGATTCAGCGGATGGCTACACCTTC	CSVEDSADGYTF
TRBV18	TRBJ2-3	TRBD2	-	TGTGCCAGCTCACCCGCTAGCGGCCTCACAGATACGCAGTATTTT	CASSPASGLTDTQYF
TRBV19	TRBJ2-1	TRBD2	-	TGTGCCAGTAGTATTTATTCACGTGGGGGGGGGAACAATGAGCAGTTCTTC	CASSIYSRGGGNNEQFF
TRBV7-7	TRBJ2-2	TRBD2	-	TGTGCCAGCAGGCGGTTGGGGACGGGCCTAGCGGGGGGGCCCACCGGGGAGCTGTTTTTT	CASRRLGTGLAGGPTGELFF
TRBV4-3	TRBJ2-6	-	-	TGCGCCAGCAGCCAATTCAGTTATAACTCTGGGGCCAACGTCCTGACTTTC	CASSQFSYNSGANVLTF
TRBV4-3	TRBJ2-2	TRBD2	once	TGCGCCAGCAGCCAAGGGCCGGGACTAAACACCGGGGAGCTGTTTTTT	CASSQGPGLNTGELFF
TRBV4-1	TRBJ2-1	-	-	TGCGCCAGCAGCCAAGCGCTCGGGGGCTACAATGAGCAGTTCTTC	CASSQALGGYNEQFF
TRBV7-2	TRBJ1-6	-	-	TGTGCCAGCAGCTTACAACGGTTTTCACCCCTCCACTTT	CASSLQRFSPLHF
TRBV2	TRBJ2-2	-	-	TGTGCCAGCAGTGGGCTCAAGAACACCGGGGAGCTGTTTTTT	CASSGLKNTGELFF
TRBV27	TRBJ2-5	TRBD1	-	TGTGCCAGCAGTTCAGGGACAGCGTACCAAGAGACCCAGTACTTC	CASSSGTAYQETQYF
TRBV27	TRBJ1-3	-	-	TGTGCCAGCAGTGACAGGGGAAACACCATATATTTT	CASSDRGNTIYF
TRBV24-1	TRBJ1-2	-	-	TGTGCCACCAGTGACCCCGCCCTTACAGGTGGAGACTATGGCTACACCTTC	CATSDPALTGGDYGYTF
TRBV7-2	TRBJ2-3	TRBD2	-	TGTGCCAGCCGCTTTTACGGGGGGGGGTATGGCACAGATACGCAGTATTTT	CASRFYGGGYGTDTQYF
TRBV29-1	TRBJ1-2	TRBD1	-	TGCAGCGTTGAACCTCGGACAGGGTTTACTAACTATGGCTACACCTTC	CSVEPRTGFTNYGYTF
TRBV2	TRBJ1-2	-	-	TGTGCCAGCAGCTACACCAGGGTTTTGGAGGGCTACACCTTC	CASSYTRVLEGYTF